A single sample gave rise to the 32 T cell receptor beta chains below, sequenced in a study of shared clonotypes between healthy human individuals. TCRdb's table, derived via immunoSEQ multiplex PCR, lists solely in-frame clones and lacks some. The sample yields around 1,100,000 clones, around 77% seen once. Sequencing was carried out using memory CD4+ T cells from PBMCs. Subset given: CD45RA-negative fraction. These receptor sequences come from a man between 18 and 29 years old in good health. Some clones in this sample may be carry-over from other donors' samples.

Points on this clone: Distinct nucleotide sequences in the sample also encode this CDR3. The chain combines TRBV9 with TRBJ1-5; D perhaps matches TRBD1 (6 bases). Germline assignment: CDR1 SGDLS and CDR2 YYNGEE. This CDR3 region has 14 residues. V lost 2 bases to trimming and J lost 2 bases, with 8 bases between them. The CDR3 here is CASSVEGGNQPQHF. The CDR3, as DNA: TGTGCCAGCAGCGTTGAGGGGGGCAATCAGCCCCAGCATTTT.

The count of this clone is one. A far larger clone lies a single base away; this is likely a read error. This chain links TRBV5-1 with TRBJ2-2, with 8 bases that match TRBD2. The CDR3 consists of 17 residues. J lost 2 bases, V lost 4 bases, and 10 bases had no gene match. From germline, CDR1 is SGHRS and CDR2 YFSETQ. CDR3 nucleotide sequence: TGCGCCAGCAGCGCAGAACTAGCGGTACAAAACACCGGGGAGCTGTTTTTT. Translation gives CASSAELAVQNTGELFF.

Details on this clone: This sample includes further DNA sequences coding for the same CDR3. The chain carries TRBV7-3 and TRBJ2-3; 9 bases are a match to TRBD2. CDR1 SGHTA and CDR2 FQGTGA come from the germline V gene. The ends lost 3 bases at V and 3 bases at J; junction bases unmatched: 4. The CDR3 contains 15 residues. CDR3 nucleotide sequence: TGTGCCAGCAGCTTGGGCGGGAGGGCAACAGATACGCAGTATTTT. Its translation: CASSLGGRATDTQYF.

The V call is TRBV18, the J call TRBJ1-4; TRBD1 agrees at 8 bases. The length of the CDR3 is 17 residues. Trimming at V came to 3 bases and at J to 2 bases, leaving 8 bases not matched to a gene. Germline V gene sequence: CDR1 KGHSH, CDR2 LQKENI. CDR3 in amino acids: CASSPRTGLSTNEKLFF. CDR3 bases: TGTGCCAGCTCACCTAGGACAGGGTTGAGCACTAATGAAAAACTGTTTTTT. The full variable domain, rest sourced from reference TRBV18 and TRBJ1-4, is NAGVMQNPRHLVRRRGQEARLRCSPMKGHSHVYWYRQLPEEGLKFMVYLQKENIIDESGMPKERFSAEFPKEGPSILRIQQVVRGDSAAYFCASSPRTGLSTNEKLFFGSGTQLSVL.

This chain uses TRBV7-9 with TRBJ2-7; D is ambiguous. V lost 1 base, J lost 7 bases, and 8 bases lay in between. Germline V gives CDR1 SEHNR, CDR2 FQNEAQ (reference sequence). The CDR3 consists of 12 residues. The DNA for the CDR3 is TGTGCCAGCAGCTTAGTGAAGGGAGAGCAGTACTTC. It yields the protein CASSLVKGEQYF.

The J gene is TRBJ1-1, the V gene TRBV5-1; 10 bases are shared with TRBD1. After removal of 6 bases from V and 8 bases from J, the junction contained 16 bases not matched to a gene. The CDR3 extends over 16 amino acids. Germline values: CDR1 SGHRS, CDR2 YFSETQ. This CDR3 reads CASTQNPGQGFREAFF. DNA of the CDR3: TGCGCCAGCACTCAAAATCCGGGACAGGGGTTTCGCGAAGCTTTCTTT.

The chain links TRBV18 to TRBJ2-7; 8 bases agree with TRBD1. The germline V gene has CDR1 KGHSH and CDR2 LQKENI. This CDR3 is built from 14 residues. With V trimmed by 5 bases and J by 2 bases, 5 bases remained unmatched. CDR3 region: CASSTGTGPYEQYF. DNA for the CDR3: TGTGCCAGCTCAACCGGGACAGGCCCCTACGAGCAGTACTTC.

This clone was counted once. V and J are TRBV6-6 and TRBJ1-1; D unresolved. The CDR3 totals 16 residues. The ends were cut back, 0 bases at V and 10 bases at J, with 21 bases in the middle. Germline V gene sequence: CDR1 MNHNY, CDR2 SVGAGI (reference sequence). CDR3 region: CASSYSIEVLPLGAFF. CDR3 nucleotide sequence: TGTGCCAGCAGTTACTCTATCGAGGTTTTACCCCTTGGAGCTTTCTTT.

The J gene is TRBJ2-1, the V gene TRBV5-1, with 8 bases that match TRBD2. This CDR3 is built from 14 residues. V lost 6 bases to trimming and J lost 7 bases; unmatched junction nucleotides: 9. Germline V gene data show CDR1 as SGHRS and CDR2 as YFSETQ. This CDR3 is CASNRLANRNEQFF. Here the CDR3 DNA reads TGCGCCAGCAACCGACTAGCGAATAGGAATGAGCAGTTCTTC. The complete variable domain, with remaining parts taken from reference TRBV5-1 and TRBJ2-1, reads KAGVTQTPRYLIKTRGQQVTLSCSPISGHRSVSWYQQTPGQGLQFLFEYFSETQRNKGNFPGRFSGRQFSNSRSEMNVSTLELGDSALYLCASNRLANRNEQFFGPGTRLTVL.

The chain carries TRBV2 and TRBJ2-7; either TRBD1 or TRBD2 may fit D (6 bases each). Per the germline V gene, CDR1 is SNHLY and CDR2 is FYNNEI. This CDR3 is built from 15 residues. Trimming removed 5 bases from V and 1 base from J, with 15 bases in between. CDR3 residues: CASSLGGSSSYEQYF. As DNA, the CDR3 is TGTGCCAGCAGTTTGGGGGGCAGTAGTTCCTACGAGCAGTACTTC.

This clone came up many times. The chain joins TRBV29-1 to TRBJ2-3, with D possibly called TRBD1 or TRBD2 (7 bases each). Germline V CDR1 and CDR2: SQVTM, ANQGSEA. CDR3 length: 13 residues. V dropped 2 bases and J dropped 6 bases, with 12 bases sitting between them. The CDR3 is CSVEQGGGDTQYF. The CDR3 DNA is TGCAGCGTTGAACAGGGGGGAGGGGATACGCAGTATTTT.

This rearrangement joins TRBV7-8 to TRBJ2-2, with D perhaps assigned TRBD1 or TRBD2 (5 bases each). CDR3 length: 15 amino acids. Germline V gene lookup returns CDR1 SGHVS and CDR2 FQNEAQ. With 7 bases removed from V and 8 bases from J, the gap between germline ends came to 20 bases. Here the CDR3 DNA reads TGTGCCAGCATCACCCGGGACCCTGGTGGGGGGGAGCTGTTTTTT. This encodes CASITRDPGGGELFF.

The chain recombines TRBV28 with TRBJ2-7, with 13 bases identical to TRBD2. This CDR3 is 14 amino acids long. The trim removed 8 bases at V and 2 bases at J, leaving 3 bases unmatched. Germline lookup yields CDR1 MDHEN and CDR2 SYDVKM. CDR3: CASGGTSGTYEQYF. As DNA, the CDR3 is TGTGCCAGCGGAGGGACTAGCGGGACCTACGAGCAGTACTTC.

The chain joins TRBV2 to TRBJ2-4, with 10 nucleotides matching TRBD2. From germline, CDR1 is SNHLY and CDR2 FYNNEI. V lost 0 bases to trimming and J lost 0 bases; unmatched junction nucleotides: 8. The CDR3 spans 19 residues. CDR3 sequence reads: CASSEASSGRGLAKNIQYF. The CDR3 DNA is TGTGCCAGCAGTGAAGCGTCGAGCGGGAGGGGTCTAGCCAAAAACATTCAGTACTTC.

This clone showed up just a few times. The sample has other DNA sequences that encode this CDR3 too. V and J are TRBV2 and TRBJ1-1; TRBD1 agrees at 9 bases. V shed 6 bases, J shed 1 base, and the junction held 0 bases outside the gene matches. Germline-derived CDR1 and CDR2 are SNHLY and FYNNEI. The CDR3 loop spans 13 amino acids. CDR3 DNA: TGTGCCAGCAGGGACAGGGGGAACACTGAAGCTTTCTTT. Translating gives CASRDRGNTEAFF. Drawing the rest from reference TRBV2 and TRBJ1-1, the complete variable domain is EPEVTQTPSHQVTQMGQEVILRCVPISNHLYFYWYRQILGQKVEFLVSFYNNEISEKSEIFDDQFSVERPDGSNFTLKIRSTKLEDSAMYFCASRDRGNTEAFFGQGTRLTVV.

The chain links TRBV28 to TRBJ2-1; TRBD1 is a possible D gene (6 bases). V gave up 6 bases and J gave up 8 bases, with 23 bases separating them. Germline assignment: CDR1 MDHEN and CDR2 SYDVKM. The CDR3 runs to 16 residues. Here the CDR3 DNA reads TGTGCCAGCAGCCTCCTCGGACAGCTTCTCCGCCATGAGCAGTTCTTC. This gives the protein CASSLLGQLLRHEQFF.

The V call is TRBV5-6, the J call TRBJ2-1; 7 bases line up with TRBD1. V trimming: 3 bases; J trimming: 7 bases; junction bases outside the gene matches: 7. CDR3 size: 14 residues. The germline gives CDR1 SGHDT, CDR2 YYEEEE. This chain's CDR3 is CASSSPYRGNEQFF. In DNA, the CDR3 is TGTGCCAGCAGCTCCCCTTACAGGGGAAATGAGCAGTTCTTC. The whole variable domain, filled in from reference TRBV5-6 and TRBJ2-1, reads DAGVTQSPTHLIKTRGQQVTLRCSPKSGHDTVSWYQQALGQGPQFIFQYYEEEERQRGNFPDRFSGHQFPNYSSELNVNALLLGDSALYLCASSSPYRGNEQFFGPGTRLTVL.

In its sample, this clone was seen a few times. This chain uses TRBV18 with TRBJ2-1; 8 bases are a match to TRBD2. This CDR3 is built from 13 residues. CDR1 is KGHSH and CDR2 is LQKENI in the germline V gene. V lost 9 bases to trimming and J lost 6 bases; unmatched junction nucleotides: 7. The CDR3 region has the DNA TGTGCCAGTGGGGAGCGGGAGCCCAATGAGCAGTTCTTC. Translation gives CASGEREPNEQFF.

V gene TRBV27 combines with J gene TRBJ2-2, with 14 bases that match TRBD2. CDR3 size: 18 residues. V lost 4 bases to trimming and J lost 6 bases; unmatched junction nucleotides: 10. Germline V CDR1 and CDR2: MNHEY, SMNVEV (reference sequence). CDR3 nucleotide sequence: TGTGCCAGCAGTTCCGCGGGACTAGCGGGAGAGAGGGCCGGGGAGCTGTTTTTT. This translates into CASSSAGLAGERAGELFF.

This clone showed up just once. CDR3: CSVEGEGGYTF. In nucleotides, the CDR3 is TGCAGCGTTGAGGGTGAGGGAGGCTACACCTTC. The chain links TRBV29-1 to TRBJ1-2; D unclear. This CDR3 spans 11 amino acids. V dropped 3 bases and J dropped 8 bases, with 10 bases sitting between them. The germline CDR1 and CDR2 sequences are SQVTM and ANQGSEA.

The chain uses TRBV5-1 and TRBJ2-5; a possible D gene is TRBD1 (5 bases). Trimming cost V 3 bases and J 0 bases, with 15 bases left between them. The CDR3 totals 16 residues. CDR1 is SGHRS and CDR2 is YFSETQ in the germline V gene. The CDR3 region is CASSSAQDKYQETQYF. CDR3 DNA: TGCGCCAGCAGCTCGGCACAGGATAAGTACCAAGAGACCCAGTACTTC.

This clone was observed a handful of times. The chain employs TRBV7-2 and TRBJ1-3; D is ambiguous. CDR1 and CDR2 from the germline V gene are SGHTA and FQGNSA. The CDR3 spans 14 residues. Between the trimmed V and J ends, which lost 1 base and 4 bases, there was a span of 8 bases. CDR3 residues: CASSLVHKGNTIYF. The CDR3 coding sequence is TGTGCCAGCAGCTTAGTGCACAAGGGAAACACCATATATTTT.

The V gene is TRBV11-2, the J gene TRBJ1-3; TRBD1 matches at 7 bases. From germline, CDR1 is SGHAT and CDR2 FQNNGV. The V segment lost 6 bases and the J segment 0 bases; nucleotides outside the gene matches: 5. CDR3 length equals 15 residues. The CDR3 DNA follows: TGTGCCAGCAGACTGACAGGGAGCTCTGGAAACACCATATATTTT. Translated, it gives CASRLTGSSGNTIYF.

The rearrangement uses TRBV28 and TRBJ2-5; tentative D call: TRBD2 (6 bases). Looked up from germline, CDR1 is MDHEN and CDR2 is SYDVKM. V dropped 3 bases and J dropped 5 bases, with 19 bases sitting between them. The CDR3 is 16 residues long. As DNA, the CDR3 is TGTGCCAGCAGTTTCCCTGACCCTAGCGCCAGGGAGACCCAGTACTTC. It is translated as CASSFPDPSARETQYF.

This clone appeared once. This rearrangement joins TRBV28 to TRBJ2-7; 10 positions agree with TRBD2. Germline CDR1 and CDR2: MDHEN and SYDVKM. V trimming: 5 bases; J trimming: 0 bases; junction bases outside the gene matches: 13. This CDR3 has 18 amino acids. This chain's CDR3 is CASSPILGSGGSSYEQYF. The CDR3 region has the DNA TGTGCCAGCAGTCCCATACTCGGTAGCGGGGGGAGCTCCTACGAGCAGTACTTC. The full variable domain, in which reference TRBV28 and TRBJ2-7 provide the parts outside the CDR3, is DVKVTQSSRYLVKRTGEKVFLECVQDMDHENMFWYRQDPGLGLRLIYFSYDVKMKEKGDIPEGYSVSREKKERFSLILESASTNQTSMYLCASSPILGSGGSSYEQYFGPGTRLTVT.

The V call is TRBV5-1, the J call TRBJ2-2, with D possibly being TRBD2 (6 bases). This CDR3 spans 14 amino acids. Trimming took off 3 bases at V and 6 bases at J, with 12 bases between the two ends. Germline assignment: CDR1 SGHRS and CDR2 YFSETQ. The CDR3 is CASSSGGTPGELFF. DNA for the CDR3: TGCGCCAGCAGCTCCGGGGGAACCCCCGGGGAGCTGTTTTTT.

This sequence joins TRBV5-1 and TRBJ1-2, with D hard to call. From germline, CDR1 is SGHRS and CDR2 YFSETQ. This CDR3 has 13 amino acids. V dropped 4 bases and J dropped 8 bases, with 15 bases sitting between them. CDR3 nucleotides: TGCGCCAGCAGCACCCGGCCCTCTTTGGGCTACACCTTC. Protein: CASSTRPSLGYTF.

V usage is TRBV18 and J usage is TRBJ1-2; weak D call: TRBD1 (6 bases). The CDR3 covers 15 residues. Germline CDR1 KGHSH, CDR2 LQKENI. Trimming stripped 6 bases from V and 5 bases from J, with 19 bases between. The CDR3 region is CASSHTGAGKYGYTF. The CDR3 DNA is TGTGCCAGCTCTCACACGGGGGCCGGTAAATATGGCTACACCTTC.

The chain employs TRBV11-2 and TRBJ2-6, with D possibly matching TRBD2 (5 bases). The CDR3 contains 16 residues. In germline, CDR1 is SGHAT, CDR2 FQNNGV. Trimming removed 4 bases from V and 1 base from J, with 11 bases in between. CDR3 in DNA: TGTGCCAGCAGCTGGGTCCGGACTTCTGGGGCCAACGTCCTGACTTTC. Residues: CASSWVRTSGANVLTF.

This rearrangement joins TRBV5-1 to TRBJ2-5; TRBD2 is a possible D gene (5 bases). The length of the CDR3 is 14 residues. V was pared by 2 bases and J by 4 bases, with 12 bases between. The germline CDR1 and CDR2 sequences are SGHRS and YFSETQ. CDR3 loop: CASSFGGLRETQYF. In DNA form, the CDR3 reads TGCGCCAGCAGCTTTGGCGGGCTGAGAGAGACCCAGTACTTC. Full variable domain (rest looked up from reference TRBV5-1 and TRBJ2-5): KAGVTQTPRYLIKTRGQQVTLSCSPISGHRSVSWYQQTPGQGLQFLFEYFSETQRNKGNFPGRFSGRQFSNSRSEMNVSTLELGDSALYLCASSFGGLRETQYFGPGTRLLVL.

V gene TRBV10-1 combines with J gene TRBJ1-2; 9 bases map to TRBD1. Germline lookup yields CDR1 WNHNN and CDR2 SYGVQD (reference sequence). Trimming at V came to 7 bases and at J to 7 bases, leaving 13 bases not matched to a gene. The CDR3 has 15 amino acids. CDR3 DNA sequence: TGCGCCAGCACCGTACTGGCGACAGGGGGTCGTGGCTACACCTTC. Translation gives CASTVLATGGRGYTF.

The V gene is TRBV7-8, the J gene TRBJ2-5; D call uncertain. Trimming took off 5 bases at V and 0 bases at J, with 10 bases between the two ends. The CDR3 runs to 14 residues. Germline CDR1 SGHVS, CDR2 FQNEAQ. The CDR3 region is CASSPYANQETQYF. The DNA of the CDR3 is TGTGCCAGCAGCCCCTACGCGAACCAAGAGACCCAGTACTTC. The full variable domain, completed using reference TRBV7-8 and TRBJ2-5, is GAGVSQSPRYKVAKRGQDVALRCDPISGHVSLFWYQQALGQGPEFLTYFQNEAQLDKSGLPSDRFFAERPEGSVSTLKIQRTQQEDSAVYLCASSPYANQETQYFGPGTRLLVL.